The clone carrying this T cell receptor beta chain turned up a few times. Antigen unknown. Within the sample, other DNA sequences also encode this same CDR3. This sample was included in a study of CD8+ T cells in alopecia areata. Study overall: Treatment comprised oral tofacitinib, 5 to 10 mg twice daily, in treated patients.

Overall study findings and caveats: Possibly because of HLA-related factors, TCR sharing was less clear across patients than in mice. Higher clonality was seen in lesional scalp than in normal scalp, especially in alopecia totalis/universalis.

cDNA reverse transcribed from extracted RNA served as the sequencing template. Produced via immunoSEQ multiplex PCR; TCRdb's table is partial and in-frame only. The sample includes about 60,000 clones, around 46% of them seen just once. Trimming cost V 4 bases and J 0 bases, with 7 bases left between them. The CDR3 consists of 14 residues. CDR1 and CDR2 (germline): ENHRY, SYGVKD. Treatment described: oral pan-JAK inhibitor, 5-10 mg twice daily. Lesional scalp punch biopsies and peripheral blood came from alopecia areata patients. The source of this sequence is a human donor with alopecia areata. The chain employs TRBV10-3 and TRBJ1-5, with D perhaps matching TRBD1 (6 bases). This sample comprised CD8+ T cells sorted from blood, obtained at approximately week 37, from a patient treated with tofacitinib. CDR3 sequence reads: CAISGGGSNQPQHF. In DNA, the CDR3 is TGTGCCATCAGTGGAGGGGGTAGCAATCAGCCCCAGCATTTT.